A single sample gave rise to the 2 T cell receptor beta chains below, sequenced in a study of T cells after yellow fever vaccination. MiXCR, run by TCRdb on the 5' RACE reads, gives a single entry per CDR3 protein. The sample has around 63,000 distinct CDR3 sequences; 6% to 7.5% are singletons. The sequenced sample was CD8+ T cells sorted from PBMCs, obtained 15 days after the yellow fever booster vaccination. Every receptor here comes from a man aged 25 to 40 who received the YFV17D yellow fever vaccine.

This clonotype was found many times. The V gene is TRBV7-8, the J gene TRBJ2-3, with a weak D call TRBD2 (8 bases). This CDR3 contains 19 residues. Germline V gene sequence: CDR1 SGHVS, CDR2 FQNEAQ. Trimming cost V 3 bases and J 9 bases, with 31 bases left between them. CDR3 loop: CASSFPIGGSGTPQGTQYF. CDR3 nucleotides: TGTGCCAGCAGCTTCCCCATTGGGGGTAGCGGGACACCACAGGGGACGCAGTATTTT.

The sample holds many counts of this clonotype. V usage is TRBV5-1 and J usage is TRBJ2-1; D possibly corresponds to TRBD2 (6 bases). The length of the CDR3 is 14 residues. Per the germline V gene, CDR1 is SGHRS and CDR2 is YFSETQ. Between the trimmed V and J ends, which lost 4 bases and 6 bases, there was a span of 14 bases. CDR3 in amino acids: CASSPRDSGNEQFF. In DNA, the CDR3 is TGCGCCAGCAGCCCCAGGGACTCTGGCAATGAGCAGTTCTTC.